These 32 T cell receptor beta chains originate from one sample sequenced in a study of T-cell memory formation after mild COVID-19. TCRdb independently ran MiXCR on the 5' RACE reads; one entry per CDR3 protein. Of about 440,000 distinct CDR3 sequences in the sample, about 20% were seen once. Sequenced sample: PBMCs or a T cell subset sorted from them (not recorded which). The receptors shown here come from an adult woman who had mild COVID-19 (a few samples of this study predate the infection). Cell type and time point are not known.

This rearrangement joins TRBV7-9 to TRBJ2-5; 8 bases are a match to TRBD2. Germline V gene data show CDR1 as SEHNR and CDR2 as FQNEAQ (reference sequence). J lost 3 bases, V lost 5 bases, and 11 bases had no gene match. The length of the CDR3 is 16 residues. As DNA, the CDR3 is TGTGCCAGCAGCACTCCTCTAGGGACTAGGGAAGAGACCCAGTACTTC. As protein: CASSTPLGTREETQYF.

The rearrangement joins TRBV5-5 to TRBJ2-7; weak D call: TRBD1 (6 bases). The CDR3 sequence is 15 residues long. Germline CDR1 SGHKS, CDR2 YYEKEE (reference sequence). Trimming cost V 5 bases and J 7 bases, with 22 bases left between them. The CDR3 loop is CASSSAGTPLGEQYF. The CDR3 region has the DNA TGTGCCAGCAGTTCCGCCGGGACACCCTTGGGGGAGCAGTACTTC.

This clonotype turned up a few times. The chain uses TRBV18 and TRBJ1-1, with D unresolved. The CDR3 is 13 amino acids. Trimming took off 2 bases at V and 1 base at J, with 5 bases between the two ends. Germline V gene lookup returns CDR1 KGHSH and CDR2 LQKENI. DNA of the CDR3: TGTGCCAGCTCACCAAGCCAGAACACTGAAGCTTTCTTT. Translation: CASSPSQNTEAFF. Full variable domain (rest looked up from reference TRBV18 and TRBJ1-1): NAGVMQNPRHLVRRRGQEARLRCSPMKGHSHVYWYRQLPEEGLKFMVYLQKENIIDESGMPKERFSAEFPKEGPSILRIQQVVRGDSAAYFCASSPSQNTEAFFGQGTRLTVV.

This clonotype was observed a few times. This chain uses TRBV7-2 with TRBJ1-5, with a weak D call TRBD1 (6 bases). V lost 5 bases, J lost 9 bases, and 14 bases lay in between. Germline V gene lookup returns CDR1 SGHTA and CDR2 FQGNSA. The CDR3 is 13 residues long. CDR3 protein: CASSLDSLRPQHF. Written as DNA, the CDR3 is TGTGCCAGCAGCCTGGACAGCCTGAGGCCCCAGCATTTT.

The rearrangement links TRBV5-1 to TRBJ2-3; TRBD2 aligns across 9 bases. The junction had 3 bases not matched to a gene; V was cut back by 4 bases and J by 0 bases. Germline V gives CDR1 SGHRS, CDR2 YFSETQ. There are 15 residues in the CDR3. CDR3: CASSRTSDSTDTQYF. The CDR3 nucleotides read TGCGCCAGCAGCCGGACTAGCGACAGCACAGATACGCAGTATTTT.

The sample holds a few counts of this clonotype. The J gene is TRBJ1-2, the V gene TRBV3-1; D is unresolved. From germline, CDR1 is LGHDT and CDR2 YNNKEL (reference sequence). Trimming pared 0 bases from V and 8 bases from J, leaving 16 bases between. The CDR3 spans 15 residues. For the CDR3, the DNA is TGTGCCAGCAGCCAAGAAGGCAGGCCCTCGCTGGGCTACACCTTC. This gives the protein CASSQEGRPSLGYTF.

This chain uses TRBV25-1 with TRBJ2-1, with 12 nucleotides matching TRBD2. The CDR3 length is 14 residues. The trim removed 6 bases at V and 9 bases at J, leaving 6 bases unmatched. From germline, CDR1 is MGHDK and CDR2 SYGVNS. The CDR3 coding sequence is TGTGCCAGCAGAACTAGCGGGGGGATCCTTGAGCAGTTCTTC. Its translation is CASRTSGGILEQFF.

There are a few counts of this clonotype. The V and J genes are TRBV6-1 and TRBJ2-1; D is perhaps TRBD2 (5 bases). The CDR3 contains 13 residues. Germline CDR1 reads MNHNS; CDR2 reads SASEGT. V shed 9 bases and J shed 5 bases, with 14 bases lying between them. The CDR3: CASDSAGDNEQFF. The CDR3 DNA sequence: TGTGCCAGTGACTCGGCCGGGGACAATGAGCAGTTCTTC.

The chain joins TRBV4-1 to TRBJ1-1, with a weak D call TRBD1 (6 bases). Germline-derived CDR1 and CDR2 are MGHRA and YSYEKL. V was cut by 2 bases and J by 0 bases, with 13 bases left in between. CDR3 length: 16 amino acids. In DNA, the CDR3 is TGCGCCAGCAGCCAACAAGGGGGGGGGCTGAACACTGAAGCTTTCTTT. Translation gives CASSQQGGGLNTEAFF.

The gene calls are TRBV5-1 and TRBJ1-3; D is unclear. This CDR3 has 16 amino acids. CDR1 is SGHRS, CDR2 YFSETQ, per germline. V dropped 0 bases and J dropped 1 base, with 11 bases sitting between them. The CDR3 region has the DNA TGCGCCAGCAGCTTGGAGTTTAGGGCATCTGGAAACACCATATATTTT. The encoded protein is CASSLEFRASGNTIYF.

The V and J genes are TRBV7-9 and TRBJ2-5; TRBD1 matches 7 bases. V dropped 5 bases and J dropped 4; count of bases not matched to a gene: 7. Germline V gives CDR1 SEHNR, CDR2 FQNEAQ (reference sequence). The length of the CDR3 is 14 residues. The CDR3 sequence: CASSKSTGAETQYF. CDR3 coding DNA: TGTGCCAGCAGCAAATCTACAGGGGCAGAGACCCAGTACTTC.

The V gene is TRBV6-5, the J gene TRBJ2-1; weak D call: TRBD2 (5 bases). V lost 0 bases to trimming and J lost 0 bases, with 9 bases between them. The CDR3 is 16 amino acids. The germline gives CDR1 MNHEY, CDR2 SVGAGI. The DNA for the CDR3 is TGTGCCAGCAGTTACTCGAAAGGGAGCTCCTACAATGAGCAGTTCTTC. Protein: CASSYSKGSSYNEQFF.

This clonotype came up many times. The genes are TRBV4-2 and TRBJ1-2; 8 bases are a match to TRBD1. This CDR3 spans 15 amino acids. The germline V gene encodes CDR1 LGHNA and CDR2 YNFKEQ. Unmatched junction bases numbered 3, after V lost 0 bases and J lost 3 bases. The CDR3: CASSQEAGGHYGYTF. CDR3 nucleotides: TGTGCCAGCAGCCAAGAGGCAGGGGGCCACTATGGCTACACCTTC.

This clonotype was detected only once. J is TRBJ2-3 and V is TRBV12-3 or TRBV12-4, with D perhaps matching TRBD2 (7 bases). V was pared by 3 bases and J by 4 bases, with 17 bases between. The CDR3 runs 16 residues. The CDR3 is CASSFLPGGPADTQYF. CDR3 sequence (DNA): TGTGCCAGCAGTTTTCTCCCCGGGGGGCCAGCAGATACGCAGTATTTT.

Only a few counts were recorded for this clonotype. The chain couples TRBV15 to TRBJ2-6; D not resolved. The germline V gene encodes CDR1 LNHNV and CDR2 YYDKDF (reference sequence). V was trimmed by 5 bases and J by 4 bases, leaving 6 bases between them. The CDR3 consists of 13 residues. The CDR3 reads CATSARGANVLTF. CDR3 DNA: TGTGCCACCAGCGCACGGGGGGCCAACGTCCTGACTTTC. The variable domain in full, with the rest retrieved from reference TRBV15 and TRBJ2-6, is DAMVIQNPRYQVTQFGKPVTLSCSQTLNHNVMYWYQQKSSQAPKLLFHYYDKDFNNEADTPDNFQSRRPNTSFCFLDIRSPGLGDTAMYLCATSARGANVLTFGAGSRLTVL.

This clonotype has at least ten counts. The rearrangement uses TRBV24-1 and TRBJ2-5; weak D call: TRBD1 (6 bases). V was clipped by 3 bases and J by 3 bases, with 10 bases between them. The CDR3 runs 14 residues. Germline lookup yields CDR1 KGHDR and CDR2 SFDVKD. The CDR3 DNA follows: TGTGCCACCAGTGATCCCGGGACAAAAGAGACCCAGTACTTC. Residues: CATSDPGTKETQYF.

This clonotype appeared once. The V gene is TRBV7-8, the J gene TRBJ1-1; D uncertain. V lost 1 base to trimming and J lost 6 bases, with 12 bases between them. CDR1 is SGHVS and CDR2 is FQNEAQ in the germline V gene. The CDR3 is made up of 14 amino acids. The CDR3 nucleotides read TGTGCCAGCAGCTTAGTCTCGGGAGGCCCTGAAGCTTTCTTT. Its protein is CASSLVSGGPEAFF.

This chain connects TRBV28 to TRBJ2-3, with 9 bases fitting TRBD2. The length of the CDR3 is 15 residues. Germline V gives CDR1 MDHEN, CDR2 SYDVKM. Unmatched junction bases numbered 4, after V lost 2 bases and J lost 4 bases. CDR3 residues: CASSLGAGGPDTQYF. The CDR3 DNA reads TGTGCCAGCAGTTTAGGAGCGGGGGGTCCAGATACGCAGTATTTT.

The rearrangement joins TRBV9 to TRBJ2-1, with TRBD2 as a possible D gene (6 bases). V lost 5 bases and J 4 bases, leaving 13 bases between the germline ends. Germline CDR1 and CDR2: SGDLS and YYNGEE. There are 14 residues in the CDR3. Here the CDR3 DNA reads TGTGCCAGCAGTGGTTCGGAGGGTTACAATGAGCAGTTCTTC. It encodes CASSGSEGYNEQFF. Full variable domain (outside the CDR3, taken from reference TRBV9 and TRBJ2-1): DSGVTQTPKHLITATGQRVTLRCSPRSGDLSVYWYQQSLDQGLQFLIQYYNGEERAKGNILERFSAQQFPDLHSELNLSSLELGDSALYFCASSGSEGYNEQFFGPGTRLTVL.

This clonotype has only a few counts. The CDR3 here is CASTWTGARYNEQFF. The CDR3 DNA follows: TGTGCCAGTACCTGGACAGGGGCAAGGTACAATGAGCAGTTCTTC. This chain connects TRBV19 to TRBJ2-1, with 9 bases matching TRBD1. V was pared by 7 bases and J by 4 bases, with 8 bases of the junction left unmatched. Germline-derived CDR1 and CDR2 are LNHDA and SQIVND (reference sequence). The CDR3 is made up of 15 amino acids.

The chain couples TRBV5-1 to TRBJ1-4, with a weak D call TRBD1 (5 bases). Germline V gene sequence: CDR1 SGHRS, CDR2 YFSETQ. The CDR3 covers 13 residues. The ends were cut back, 4 bases at V and 6 bases at J, with 10 bases in the middle. The CDR3 sequence is CASSGGGDEKLFF. The CDR3 DNA follows: TGCGCCAGCAGCGGGGGGGGAGATGAAAAACTGTTTTTT.

Only a few counts were recorded for this clonotype. This chain joins TRBV7-6 and TRBJ2-5; D is unresolved. V was shortened by 5 bases and J by 5 bases, with 12 bases between the two germline ends. The CDR3 runs 13 residues. Germline loops: CDR1 SGHVS, CDR2 FNYEAQ. CDR3 bases: TGTGCCAGCAGCCTGCTCGTGCGTGAGACCCAGTACTTC. The encoded protein is CASSLLVRETQYF. The full variable domain, in which reference TRBV7-6 and TRBJ2-5 provide the parts outside the CDR3, is GAGVSQSPRYKVTKRGQDVALRCDPISGHVSLYWYRQALGQGPEFLTYFNYEAQQDKSGLPNDRFSAERPEGSISTLTIQRTEQRDSAMYRCASSLLVRETQYFGPGTRLLVL.

V is TRBV20-1 and J is TRBJ2-7; either TRBD1 or TRBD2 may supply D (5 bases each). Between the trimmed V and J ends, which lost 6 bases and 6 bases, there was a span of 21 bases. The CDR3 has 14 amino acids. Germline CDR1 and CDR2: DFQATT and SNEGSKA (reference sequence). The CDR3 region is CSASAGTRGGEQYF. The CDR3 DNA sequence: TGCAGTGCGTCCGCCGGGACCCGCGGCGGCGAGCAGTACTTC.

A few counts support this clonotype. The chain employs TRBV20-1 and TRBJ2-7; TRBD2 matches at 7 bases. Unmatched junction bases numbered 9, after V lost 6 bases and J lost 7 bases. Looked up from germline, CDR1 is DFQATT and CDR2 is SNEGSKA (reference sequence). This CDR3 spans 12 amino acids. The CDR3 is CSAVGGRLEQYF. The CDR3, as DNA: TGCAGTGCAGTTGGCGGGAGATTAGAGCAGTACTTC.

This clonotype was seen once. This sequence joins TRBV30 and TRBJ2-5; 10 nucleotides agree with TRBD2. The J segment lost 1 base and the V segment lost 0 bases, leaving 8 bases of the junction unmatched. Germline values: CDR1 GTSNPN, CDR2 SVGIG (reference sequence). This CDR3 has 17 amino acids. The CDR3 loop is CAWSVGSGGVIQETQYF. CDR3 bases: TGTGCCTGGAGTGTAGGAAGCGGGGGGGTAATCCAAGAGACCCAGTACTTC.

This clonotype was counted ten times or more. The chain couples TRBV7-3 to TRBJ1-1, with TRBD1 matching over 12 bases. This CDR3 has 15 amino acids. V lost 3 bases, J lost 6 bases, and 5 bases stayed unmatched. The germline CDR1 and CDR2 sequences are SGHTA and FQGTGA. DNA of the CDR3: TGTGCCAGCAGCTTGGGGGGACAGGGGGCGGCTGAAGCTTTCTTT. Its protein product is CASSLGGQGAAEAFF.

This clonotype was picked up a small number of times. V and J are TRBV29-1 and TRBJ2-2; 7 bases are shared with TRBD1. Germline CDR1 is SQVTM and CDR2 is ANQGSEA. V was clipped by 4 bases and J by 0 bases; unmatched bases: 2. The CDR3 totals 14 residues. The chain's CDR3 is CSVVGQTNTGELFF. In DNA, the CDR3 is TGCAGCGTTGTGGGACAGACGAACACCGGGGAGCTGTTTTTT.

V usage is TRBV6-1 and J usage is TRBJ2-7; D is possibly TRBD1 (6 bases). V lost 8 bases, J lost 4 bases, and 21 bases lay in between. CDR1 is MNHNS, CDR2 SASEGT, per germline. CDR3 length: 15 amino acids. In DNA, the CDR3 is TGTGCCAGCCCCAAAGGGGCAGGGGCCTCATACGAGCAGTACTTC. As protein: CASPKGAGASYEQYF.

The rearrangement links TRBV6-5 to TRBJ1-2; no reliable D call. Trimming removed 10 bases from V and 3 bases from J, with 6 bases in between. The CDR3 extends over 10 amino acids. Germline CDR1 and CDR2: MNHEY and SVGAGI. The CDR3 DNA is TGTGCCATCAAATACTATGGCTACACCTTC. Protein sequence: CAIKYYGYTF.

The rearrangement uses TRBV7-2 and TRBJ2-2, with TRBD2 matching over 14 bases. This CDR3 comprises 18 residues. The J segment lost 4 bases and the V segment lost 5 bases, leaving 9 bases of the junction unmatched. The germline V gene encodes CDR1 SGHTA and CDR2 FQGNSA. This chain's CDR3 is CASSRGLAGGRGTGELFF. CDR3 in DNA: TGTGCCAGCAGCCGTGGACTAGCGGGGGGCCGAGGCACCGGGGAGCTGTTTTTT.

The CDR3 reads CASSPAATGRAEAFF. CDR3 sequence (DNA): TGTGCCAGCAGCCCGGCAGCCACGGGCAGGGCTGAAGCTTTCTTT. V is TRBV7-2 and J is TRBJ1-1; the D gene is possibly TRBD1 (5 bases). The V end lost 5 bases, the J end lost 6 bases, and 19 bases lay between the germline ends. This CDR3 has 15 amino acids. CDR1 SGHTA and CDR2 FQGNSA come from the germline V gene.

This clonotype was observed a single time. The rearrangement links TRBV30 to TRBJ1-2; 8 bases are a match to TRBD1. This CDR3 is 14 amino acids long. Looked up from germline, CDR1 is GTSNPN and CDR2 is SVGIG (reference sequence). V was clipped by 1 base and J by 8 bases; unmatched bases: 9. The CDR3 sequence: CAWSARDRPTGYTF. CDR3 DNA sequence: TGTGCCTGGAGTGCCCGGGACAGGCCGACCGGCTACACCTTC.